This T cell receptor beta chain came from a study of blood T cell repertoires in COVID-19. Patients of the Seattle cohort, enrolled during active infection, were followed longitudinally. The protocol was immunoSEQ multiplex PCR, while the TCRdb copy is restricted to in-frame clones and leaves out a portion. The sample holds about 200,000 clones, around nine tenths seen once. Trimming took 2 bases from V and 0 from J; bases not matched to a gene: 10. Germline CDR1 and CDR2: KGHSH and LQKENI. This CDR3 comprises 18 residues. The sequenced material came from peripheral blood. The chain employs TRBV18 and TRBJ1-3; 7 nucleotides line up with TRBD1. This TCR was sampled from a man aged 45-65 years with COVID-19, enrolled during active disease. The CDR3 nucleotides read TGTGCCAGCTCACCAATCACAGGGGCAGGCACCTCTGGAAACACCATATATTTT. It translates to CASSPITGAGTSGNTIYF.